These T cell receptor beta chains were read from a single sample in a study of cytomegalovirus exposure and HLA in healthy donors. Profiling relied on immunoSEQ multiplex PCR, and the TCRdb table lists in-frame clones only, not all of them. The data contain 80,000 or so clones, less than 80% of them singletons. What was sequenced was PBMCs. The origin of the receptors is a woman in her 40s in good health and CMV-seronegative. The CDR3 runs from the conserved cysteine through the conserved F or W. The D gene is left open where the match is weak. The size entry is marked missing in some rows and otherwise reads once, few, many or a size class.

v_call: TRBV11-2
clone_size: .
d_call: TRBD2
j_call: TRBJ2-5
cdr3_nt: TGTGCCAGCAGAACTTTCCTAGCGGGAGAACAAGAGACCCAGTACTTC
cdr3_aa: CASRTFLAGEQETQYF

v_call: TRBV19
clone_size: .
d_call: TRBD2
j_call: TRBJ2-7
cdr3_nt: TGTGCCAGTAGTACCCCAGAGACTAGCGGGAGTTACGAGCAGTACTTC
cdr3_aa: CASSTPETSGSYEQYF

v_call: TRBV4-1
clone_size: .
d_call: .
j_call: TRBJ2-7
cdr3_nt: TGCGCCAGCAGCCAGCCTAGTCGGGGCGAGCAGTACTTC
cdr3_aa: CASSQPSRGEQYF

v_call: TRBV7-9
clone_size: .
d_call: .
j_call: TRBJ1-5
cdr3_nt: TGTGCCAGCAGCTTAGGGGGCGCGAGCAATCAGCCCCAGCATTTT
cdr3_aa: CASSLGGASNQPQHF

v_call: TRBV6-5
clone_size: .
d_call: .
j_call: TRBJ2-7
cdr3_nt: TGTGCCAGCAGCCGAGCTAGTGGATCCTACGAGCAGTACTTC
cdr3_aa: CASSRASGSYEQYF

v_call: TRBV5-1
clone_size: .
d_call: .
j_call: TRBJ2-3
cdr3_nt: TGCGCCAGCAGCTTTCGGGAGCAGGCAGATACGCAGTATTTT
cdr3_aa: CASSFREQADTQYF

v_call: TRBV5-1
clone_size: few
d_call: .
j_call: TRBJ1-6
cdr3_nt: TGCGCCAGCAGATCCACTAGCGCGTCCCATTCACCCCTCCACTTT
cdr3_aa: CASRSTSASHSPLHF

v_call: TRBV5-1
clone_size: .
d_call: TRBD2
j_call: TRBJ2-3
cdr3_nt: TGCGCCAGCAGCTCCCCGGAGGGGACTAGCAAAGATACGCAGTATTTT
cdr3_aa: CASSSPEGTSKDTQYF

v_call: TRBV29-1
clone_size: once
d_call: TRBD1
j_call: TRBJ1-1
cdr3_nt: TGCAGCGCTCTGGACAGGGGGCGACCTGAAGCTTTCTTT
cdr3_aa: CSALDRGRPEAFF

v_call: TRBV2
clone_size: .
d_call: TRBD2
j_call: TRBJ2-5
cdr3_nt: TGTGCCAGCAGCCCGACTAGCGGGAGGGAAGAGACCCAGTACTTC
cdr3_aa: CASSPTSGREETQYF

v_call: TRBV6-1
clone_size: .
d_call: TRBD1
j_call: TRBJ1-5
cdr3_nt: TGTGCCAGCAGTGTACAGGGGGTAGGGGTTCAGCCCCAGCATTTT
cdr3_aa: CASSVQGVGVQPQHF

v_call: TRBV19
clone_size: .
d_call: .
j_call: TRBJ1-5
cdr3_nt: TGTGCCAGTAGTATACAGGGTGCTAGCAATCAGCCCCAGCATTTT
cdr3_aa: CASSIQGASNQPQHF

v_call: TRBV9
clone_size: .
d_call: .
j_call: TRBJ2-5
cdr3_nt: TGTGCCAGCGGCCCGACGGAGTTACAAGAGACCCAGTACTTC
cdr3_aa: CASGPTELQETQYF

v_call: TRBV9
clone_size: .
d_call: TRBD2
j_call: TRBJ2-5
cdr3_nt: TGTGCCAGCAGCGTACTAGCGGACCAAGAGACCCAGTACTTC
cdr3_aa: CASSVLADQETQYF

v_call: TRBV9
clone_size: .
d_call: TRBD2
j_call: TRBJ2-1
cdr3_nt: TGTGCCAGCAGCGTAGACGGGAGGGTTCACAATGAGCAGTTCTTC
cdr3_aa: CASSVDGRVHNEQFF

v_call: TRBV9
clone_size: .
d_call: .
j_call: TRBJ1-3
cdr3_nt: TGTGCCAGCAGCGTTGCAGGGTCCGGAAACACCATATATTTT
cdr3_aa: CASSVAGSGNTIYF